The clone carrying this T cell receptor (beta chain) was found many times. What it binds is not known. The data were taken from a study of molecular identifiers for immune sequencing clone quantification. Across the study: Replicate RNA from approximately 20,000 or 100,000 naive CD8 T cells formed five aliquots; four were sequenced. Study-level results: In cases of identical TCR molecules sharing a barcode, highly expanded clone sizes could be underestimated.

This CDR3 region has 14 residues. Germline V gene data show CDR1 as SGHRS and CDR2 as YFSETQ. The V and J ends lost 2 bases and 5 bases respectively, with 11 bases between them. Preparation methods for the bulk TCR libraries were those previously described, with listed TCR primers. TCRdb re-analysed the PCR reads in MiXCR, keeping a single row per CDR3 protein. The data contain fewer than 75,000 distinct CDR3 sequences, 17% of them singletons. Libraries from naive CD8 cells were generated from approximately 20,000 to 1,000,000 sorted cells (with 10%, 30% or 50% RNA). The chain couples TRBV5-1 to TRBJ2-1, with D possibly TRBD2 on 6 matching bases. The source of this sequence is a human donor in good health. Some libraries in this study had Jurkat cell RNA spiked in. Sequenced material: naive CD8+ T cells from blood, with Jurkat cell RNA spiked in. Subset noted: FACS-sorted CD8+CD4-CCR7+CD45RA+ naive T cells. CDR3: CASSFLAPNNEQFF. For the CDR3, the DNA is TGCGCCAGCAGCTTCCTAGCGCCAAACAATGAGCAGTTCTTC.